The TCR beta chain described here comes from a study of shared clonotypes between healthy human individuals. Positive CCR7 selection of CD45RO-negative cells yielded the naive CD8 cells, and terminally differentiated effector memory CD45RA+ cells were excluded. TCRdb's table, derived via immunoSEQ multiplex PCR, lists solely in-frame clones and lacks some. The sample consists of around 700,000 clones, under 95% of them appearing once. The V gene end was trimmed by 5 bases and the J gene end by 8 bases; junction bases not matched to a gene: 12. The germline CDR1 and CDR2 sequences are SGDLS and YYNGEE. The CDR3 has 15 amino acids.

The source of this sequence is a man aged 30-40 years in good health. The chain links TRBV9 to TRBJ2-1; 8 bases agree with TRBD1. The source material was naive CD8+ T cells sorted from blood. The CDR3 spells CASSFRDRRLDEQFF. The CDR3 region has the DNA TGTGCCAGCAGTTTCCGGGACAGGCGGCTTGATGAGCAGTTCTTC. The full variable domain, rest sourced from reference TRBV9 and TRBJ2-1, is DSGVTQTPKHLITATGQRVTLRCSPRSGDLSVYWYQQSLDQGLQFLIQYYNGEERAKGNILERFSAQQFPDLHSELNLSSLELGDSALYFCASSFRDRRLDEQFFGPGTRLTVL.